A single sample is the source of the 30 T cell receptor beta chains below, sequenced in a study of blood T cell repertoires in COVID-19. The repertoire was sequenced with immunoSEQ multiplex PCR; TCRdb's copy has only in-frame clones and lacks some. The top ten clones hold approximately 20% of a sample with roughly 70,000 clones, approximately 88% of them seen once. Sample: peripheral blood. Source of these receptors: a woman of 80 years or more with acute or convalescent COVID-19.

The chain employs TRBV19 and TRBJ1-5; maybe TRBD1 (6 bases). Germline CDR1 and CDR2: LNHDA and SQIVND (reference sequence). V was clipped by 5 bases and J by 2 bases, with 13 bases between them. This CDR3 has 15 amino acids. In nucleotides, the CDR3 is TGTGCCAGTAGTCTAGGGACACAAGGCAATCAGCCCCAGCATTTT. As protein: CASSLGTQGNQPQHF.

J is TRBJ1-4 and V is TRBV4-1; TRBD1 agrees at 8 bases. Germline V gene lookup returns CDR1 MGHRA and CDR2 YSYEKL. The junction had 10 bases not matched to a gene; V was cut back by 0 bases and J by 7 bases. The CDR3 is 17 amino acids. CDR3: CASSQDRDRSFSEKLFF. The CDR3 bases are TGCGCCAGCAGCCAAGACCGGGACAGGAGTTTTAGTGAAAAACTGTTTTTT.

The CDR3 spells CASSPLGQGNGNTIYF. Here the CDR3 DNA reads TGTGCCAGCTCACCACTGGGACAGGGGAATGGAAACACCATATATTTT. The chain couples TRBV18 to TRBJ1-3; 10 bases match TRBD1. This CDR3 is built from 16 residues. Germline CDR1 reads KGHSH; CDR2 reads LQKENI. J lost 3 bases, V lost 1 base, and 3 bases had no gene match.

The rearrangement links TRBV24-1 to TRBJ1-5; possibly TRBD1 for D (6 bases). The CDR3 loop spans 15 amino acids. V lost 4 bases and J 0 bases, leaving 9 bases between the germline ends. The germline CDR1 and CDR2 sequences are KGHDR and SFDVKD. DNA of the CDR3: TGTGCCACCAGTGAAACACAGGGTAGCAATCAGCCCCAGCATTTT. It is translated as CATSETQGSNQPQHF.

The chain carries TRBV6-5 and TRBJ1-2, with D perhaps TRBD1 (5 bases). The CDR3 spans 13 residues. V dropped 11 bases and J dropped 8 bases, with 21 bases sitting between them. Germline lookup yields CDR1 MNHEY and CDR2 SVGAGI. This CDR3 reads CAARGAALSGYTF. Here the CDR3 DNA reads TGTGCCGCCCGTGGGGCGGCTCTCTCCGGCTACACCTTC.

The chain couples TRBV28 to TRBJ2-2; no definite D call. The germline V gene has CDR1 MDHEN and CDR2 SYDVKM. The ends were cut back, 4 bases at V and 11 bases at J, with 11 bases in the middle. The CDR3 is made up of 12 amino acids. In DNA, the CDR3 is TGTGCCAGCAGTTCGGCAAGGAGCGAGCTGTTTTTT. The encoded protein is CASSSARSELFF.

The V and J genes are TRBV30 and TRBJ2-1; D remains unclear. CDR1 GTSNPN and CDR2 SVGIG come from the germline V gene (reference sequence). V lost 3 bases, J lost 2 bases, and 5 bases lay in between. This CDR3 region has 12 residues. CDR3 coding DNA: TGTGCCTGGAGCAGAACCTACAATGAGCAGTTCTTC. Encoded protein: CAWSRTYNEQFF.

The chain carries TRBV20-1 and TRBJ2-1; the D gene is possibly TRBD2 (6 bases). CDR3 size: 13 residues. CDR1 and CDR2 from the germline V gene are DFQATT and SNEGSKA (reference sequence). Trimming left V 3 bases short and J 3 bases short, with 9 bases between. The DNA for the CDR3 is TGCAGTGCTAGTAGGGACTTCTACAATGAGCAGTTCTTC. The encoded protein is CSASRDFYNEQFF.

V usage is TRBV7-2 and J usage is TRBJ1-2; the match to TRBD1 covers 8 bases. V shed 4 bases and J 4 bases; nucleotides not matched to a gene: 8. The length of the CDR3 is 15 residues. Germline CDR1 is SGHTA and CDR2 is FQGNSA. The CDR3 region is CASSYTGQGGYGYTF. As DNA, the CDR3 is TGTGCCAGCAGCTACACCGGACAGGGCGGCTATGGCTACACCTTC.

V is TRBV3-1 (or the pseudogene TRBV3-2) and J is TRBJ2-7; 10 bases are a match to TRBD2. The V and J ends lost 4 bases and 3 bases, in that order; junction bases with no gene match: 9. CDR3 length equals 16 residues. Germline lookup yields CDR1 LGHDT and CDR2 YNNKEL (reference sequence). In DNA form, the CDR3 reads TGTGCCAGCAGCCCTATCTCAGCGGGGGGGCTCTACGAGCAGTACTTC. It yields the protein CASSPISAGGLYEQYF.

This chain uses TRBV9 with TRBJ1-2, with TRBD1 matching 9 bases. There are 15 residues in the CDR3. Germline V gene sequence: CDR1 SGDLS, CDR2 YYNGEE. J was trimmed by 5 bases and V by 0 bases; bases with no gene match: 5. CDR3 protein: CASSVETGGRYGYTF. The CDR3 DNA follows: TGTGCCAGCAGCGTAGAGACAGGGGGTCGATATGGCTACACCTTC.

The J gene is TRBJ1-5, the V gene TRBV2; 8 bases line up with TRBD1. The CDR3 runs 15 residues. Germline V gene sequence: CDR1 SNHLY, CDR2 FYNNEI. V lost 3 bases to trimming and J lost 7 bases; unmatched junction nucleotides: 8. CDR3 loop: CASSDLGQVVQPQHF. DNA for the CDR3: TGTGCCAGCAGTGATCTGGGACAGGTAGTACAGCCCCAGCATTTT. The entire variable domain, with the rest obtained from reference TRBV2 and TRBJ1-5, is as follows: EPEVTQTPSHQVTQMGQEVILRCVPISNHLYFYWYRQILGQKVEFLVSFYNNEISEKSEIFDDQFSVERPDGSNFTLKIRSTKLEDSAMYFCASSDLGQVVQPQHFGDGTRLSIL.

The rearrangement joins TRBV15 to TRBJ2-7, with TRBD2 matching over 9 bases. Unmatched junction bases numbered 6, after V lost 0 bases and J lost 3 bases. Germline V lookup: CDR1 LNHNV, CDR2 YYDKDF (reference sequence). CDR3 length: 16 residues. CDR3 protein: CATSRDRLAGFYEQYF. The CDR3 DNA is TGTGCCACCAGCAGAGATCGGCTAGCGGGGTTCTACGAGCAGTACTTC.

V and J are TRBV6-2 or TRBV6-3 and TRBJ1-1; D gene unclear. In germline, CDR1 is MNHEY, CDR2 SVGEGT. V dropped 4 bases and J dropped 1 base, with 16 bases sitting between them. The CDR3 spans 16 residues. In nucleotides, the CDR3 is TGTGCCAGCAGTTTTGCCGTAGAACAGAAGAACACTGAAGCTTTCTTT. Translation: CASSFAVEQKNTEAFF.

This clone was recorded a few times. The gene calls are TRBV18 and TRBJ1-2; no firm D call. Germline CDR1 reads KGHSH; CDR2 reads LQKENI. The V and J ends lost 2 bases and 1 base respectively, with 14 bases between them. This CDR3 is 16 amino acids long. CDR3 residues: CASSPDLSDFNYGYTF. CDR3 in DNA: TGTGCCAGCTCACCAGATCTAAGTGATTTTAACTATGGCTACACCTTC.

This rearrangement joins TRBV7-2 to TRBJ1-5; 8 bases are a match to TRBD1. CDR1 is SGHTA, CDR2 FQGNSA, per germline. This CDR3 region has 15 residues. Germline trimming cut 4 bases from V and 3 bases from J; bases unmatched to any gene: 5. The CDR3 DNA sequence: TGTGCCAGCAGCTCCCGGACAGGGTCCAATCAGCCCCAGCATTTT. Translation gives CASSSRTGSNQPQHF.

V gene TRBV10-3 combines with J gene TRBJ1-1, with 7 bases aligning to TRBD1. V dropped 10 bases and J dropped 7; count of bases not matched to a gene: 12. Germline-derived CDR1 and CDR2 are ENHRY and SYGVKD. CDR3 length: 13 residues. The CDR3, as DNA: TGTGCCACCAAGGGGGCTGGGATGAATGAAGCTTTCTTT. This translates into CATKGAGMNEAFF.

The gene calls are TRBV29-1 and TRBJ2-1, with 10 bases fitting TRBD1. The CDR3 covers 15 residues. V gave up 6 bases and J gave up 5 bases; unmatched junction bases: 10. The germline CDR1 and CDR2 sequences are SQVTM and ANQGSEA. CDR3 DNA sequence: TGCAGCGTGTACAGGGGACAGGGGTGGGACAATGAGCAGTTCTTC. Amino acid sequence: CSVYRGQGWDNEQFF.

The chain joins TRBV28 to TRBJ2-7, with D perhaps matching TRBD2 (6 bases). This CDR3 spans 15 amino acids. The germline V gene encodes CDR1 MDHEN and CDR2 SYDVKM. Trimming cost V 3 bases and J 5 bases, with 17 bases left between them. The CDR3 sequence is CASSFSGLALHEQYF. CDR3 in DNA: TGTGCCAGCAGTTTTAGCGGCCTAGCCTTACACGAGCAGTACTTC.

The chain joins TRBV19 to TRBJ1-5, with 8 bases that match TRBD1. Germline-derived CDR1 and CDR2 are LNHDA and SQIVND (reference sequence). Losses at the gene ends were 4 bases for V and 5 bases for J; bases not matched to a gene: 1. This CDR3 has 13 amino acids. This CDR3 is CASSKTGDQPQHF. CDR3 bases: TGTGCCAGTAGTAAGACAGGGGATCAGCCCCAGCATTTT. Together with reference TRBV19 and TRBJ1-5, the CDR3 gives the full variable domain: DGGITQSPKYLFRKEGQNVTLSCEQNLNHDAMYWYRQDPGQGLRLIYYSQIVNDFQKGDIAEGYSVSREKKESFPLTVTSAQKNPTAFYLCASSKTGDQPQHFGDGTRLSIL.

The chain is built from TRBV19 and TRBJ1-4; TRBD1 agrees at 9 bases. The CDR3 is made up of 13 amino acids. V was pared by 6 bases and J by 7 bases, with 3 bases of the junction left unmatched. Germline CDR1 reads LNHDA; CDR2 reads SQIVND (reference sequence). The CDR3 spells CASRGTGPEKLFF. The CDR3 DNA reads TGTGCCAGTAGGGGGACAGGGCCTGAAAAACTGTTTTTT.

The chain's CDR3 is CAISESDRGSYNEQFF. CDR3 bases: TGTGCCATCAGTGAGTCGGATAGGGGCTCCTACAATGAGCAGTTCTTC. The chain links TRBV10-3 to TRBJ2-1; D may be TRBD1 (5 bases). The V end was cut by 0 bases, the J end by 0 bases, with 9 bases between. This CDR3 spans 16 amino acids. Germline V CDR1 and CDR2: ENHRY, SYGVKD.

The chain joins TRBV3-1 (or the pseudogene TRBV3-2) to TRBJ2-7; TRBD1 aligns across 10 bases. The CDR3 sequence is 12 residues long. Per the germline V gene, CDR1 is LGHDT and CDR2 is YNNKEL (reference sequence). With 8 bases clipped from V and 3 bases from J, the junction kept 1 base outside the gene matches. Here the CDR3 DNA reads TGTGCCAGCGGGACAGGGGACTACGAGCAGTACTTC. Protein sequence: CASGTGDYEQYF.

V gene TRBV2 combines with J gene TRBJ2-5; D not certain. Germline loops: CDR1 SNHLY, CDR2 FYNNEI. CDR3 length: 12 residues. The V gene lost 4 bases and the J gene lost 5 bases, with 8 bases spanning the gap. Here the CDR3 reads CASSARWETQYF. DNA of the CDR3: TGTGCCAGCAGTGCTAGGTGGGAGACCCAGTACTTC.

The J gene is TRBJ2-1, the V gene TRBV12-1; the table calls TRBD2, which could not be checked here. TRBV12-1 is flagged as a pseudogene. This CDR3 is 16 amino acids long. The CDR3 here is CASSATTSGRADEQFF. The CDR3 DNA reads as TGTGCCAGCAGCGCGACAACTAGCGGGAGGGCCGATGAGCAGTTCTTC.

This chain joins TRBV28 and TRBJ1-4; D might be TRBD1 (6 bases). Germline V gene lookup returns CDR1 MDHEN and CDR2 SYDVKM. V lost 8 bases, J lost 4 bases, and 20 bases lay in between. This CDR3 has 16 residues. This CDR3 reads CASGTSGLGLNEKLFF. The CDR3 coding sequence is TGTGCCAGCGGGACATCGGGGCTCGGCCTTAATGAAAAACTGTTTTTT.

Only one count was recorded for this clone. The chain carries TRBV12-3 or TRBV12-4 and TRBJ2-1; D gene ambiguous. V was pared by 7 bases and J by 15 bases, with 22 bases between. The length of the CDR3 is 13 residues. The CDR3 protein is CASTKPPLERPFF. In DNA, the CDR3 is TGTGCCAGCACCAAACCACCGCTAGAACGCCCGTTCTTC.

This chain joins TRBV19 and TRBJ1-1; TRBD1 matches 10 bases. Germline V gene data show CDR1 as LNHDA and CDR2 as SQIVND (reference sequence). Trimming took 10 bases from V and 10 from J; bases not matched to a gene: 12. The CDR3 runs 13 residues. The CDR3 protein is CATKTGGGGAAFF. As DNA, the CDR3 is TGTGCCACAAAGACAGGGGGCGGCGGGGCAGCTTTCTTT.

The genes are TRBV5-1 and TRBJ1-1; D is unclear. V was pared by 0 bases and J by 4 bases, with 7 bases between. The CDR3 contains 13 residues. The germline CDR1 and CDR2 sequences are SGHRS and YFSETQ. The CDR3 bases are TGCGCCAGCAGCTTGGAATGGAGCACTGAAGCTTTCTTT. Translation: CASSLEWSTEAFF.

The chain combines TRBV24-1 with TRBJ1-5; 8 nucleotides agree with TRBD1. The CDR3 totals 15 residues. J gave up 6 bases and V 4 bases, and 7 bases lay outside the gene matches. Germline V gives CDR1 KGHDR, CDR2 SFDVKD. The CDR3 here is CATSDSGGRGQPQHF. The CDR3 DNA follows: TGTGCCACCAGTGACTCAGGGGGCCGGGGTCAGCCCCAGCATTTT.